The entry below gives a single T cell receptor (beta chain) sequence along with its context. Antigen unknown. A junction boundary mismatches the germline segment, possibly from a read error. This sample stems from a study of identical twins. Looked up from germline, CDR1 is KGHSH and CDR2 is LQKENI. The CDR3 is made up of 17 amino acids. TCRdb called the 5' RACE reads again in MiXCR, with one record for every CDR3 protein. The table shows 1.5 million or so distinct CDR3 sequences, with less than 40% occurring only once. Study-wide findings and caveats: The analysis was cross-sectional rather than longitudinal within donors.

This clonotype was sampled from a newborn girl in good health. Sequencing used cord blood. The rearrangement joins TRBV18 to TRBJ1-1; a weak D match, TRBD1 (5 bases). The CDR3 coding sequence is TGTGCCGGCTCACGATCGACAGTTCCTCTCATGAACACTGAAGCTTTCTTT. This codes for CAGSRSTVPLMNTEAFF.